This passage covers 18 T cell receptor beta chains from one sample sequenced in a study of cytomegalovirus exposure and HLA in healthy donors. PCR involved 60 Vbeta and 13 Jbeta primers. Sequencing was performed with immunoSEQ multiplex PCR; in TCRdb, only in-frame clones are kept and a portion is missing. The data show about 200,000 clones, less than 90% seen once. Sequencing was performed on PBMCs. Source of these receptors: a woman in her 30s in good health and CMV-seronegative.

This clone was seen a handful of times. The V gene is TRBV27, the J gene TRBJ2-1; 11 positions match TRBD2. This CDR3 comprises 16 residues. Germline CDR1 is MNHEY and CDR2 is SMNVEV (reference sequence). Germline trimming cut 6 bases from V and 5 bases from J; bases unmatched to any gene: 9. In nucleotides, the CDR3 is TGTGCCAGCAGACTAGCGGGGGCGGCCGTCAACAATGAGCAGTTCTTC. Protein sequence: CASRLAGAAVNNEQFF.

The V and J genes are TRBV6-6 and TRBJ2-3, with TRBD2 as a possible D gene (6 bases). The germline V gene encodes CDR1 MNHNY and CDR2 SVGAGI (reference sequence). This CDR3 has 14 residues. V was shortened by 2 bases and J by 4 bases, with 10 bases between the two germline ends. CDR3 bases: TGTGCCAGCAGTTACGCCCCGGGGGCAGATACGCAGTATTTT. Residues: CASSYAPGADTQYF.

This sequence joins TRBV7-9 and TRBJ2-5; 8 nucleotides match TRBD1. The length of the CDR3 is 16 residues. V dropped 2 bases and J dropped 2; count of bases not matched to a gene: 7. Germline-derived CDR1 and CDR2 are SEHNR and FQNEAQ (reference sequence). The CDR3 nucleotides are TGTGCCAGCAGCTTATCGGGGACAGGACTTCAAGAGACCCAGTACTTC. It is translated as CASSLSGTGLQETQYF.

Only one count was recorded for this clone. The chain recombines TRBV11-2 with TRBJ2-7; 13 bases align to TRBD2. The germline V gene has CDR1 SGHAT and CDR2 FQNNGV. The ends lost 5 bases at V and 4 bases at J; junction bases unmatched: 5. CDR3 length: 15 residues. The CDR3 DNA reads as TGTGCCAGCAGCCTGGGGACTAGCGGGACTTACGAGCAGTACTTC. Amino acids: CASSLGTSGTYEQYF.

The gene calls are TRBV7-9 and TRBJ2-1, with no clear D. CDR1 is SEHNR, CDR2 FQNEAQ, per germline (reference sequence). V lost 2 bases to trimming and J lost 0 bases, with 8 bases between them. This CDR3 region has 15 residues. CDR3 nucleotides: TGTGCCAGCAGCTTACAGGTCGGCTCCTACAATGAGCAGTTCTTC. Residues: CASSLQVGSYNEQFF.

This clone was recorded only once. J is TRBJ2-7 and V is TRBV28, with 7 bases identical to TRBD2. The CDR3 length is 16 residues. CDR1 is MDHEN, CDR2 SYDVKM, per germline. V lost 5 bases and J lost 2; bases outside the gene matches: 12. For the CDR3, the DNA is TGTGCCAGCAGTAACCATCTAGCGGTCCCGGCCTACGAGCAGTACTTC. Encoded protein: CASSNHLAVPAYEQYF.

The chain uses TRBV7-2 and TRBJ2-3; D possibly corresponds to TRBD2 (6 bases). Trimming removed 2 bases at V and 8 bases at J, with 20 bases between. The CDR3 is made up of 16 amino acids. Germline V lookup: CDR1 SGHTA, CDR2 FQGNSA. The CDR3 is CASSLNPGLMAGTQYF. CDR3 coding DNA: TGTGCCAGCAGCTTAAATCCGGGACTCATGGCGGGTACGCAGTATTTT.

The CDR3 DNA sequence: TGTGCCAGCAGCGACAGCTCGAGGGAGCAGTACTTC. Protein product: CASSDSSREQYF. This chain uses TRBV28 with TRBJ2-7; tentative D call: TRBD1 (5 bases). The CDR3 loop spans 12 amino acids. CDR1 is MDHEN, CDR2 SYDVKM, per germline. V was shortened by 6 bases and J by 7 bases, with 13 bases between the two germline ends.

The chain joins TRBV4-1 to TRBJ2-7, with D tentatively TRBD2 (6 bases). The CDR3 is 18 amino acids. Trimming cost V 4 bases and J 2 bases, with 24 bases left between them. Germline values: CDR1 MGHRA, CDR2 YSYEKL. CDR3 loop: CASSRRIGMTGEAYEQYF. As DNA, the CDR3 is TGCGCCAGCAGCCGACGGATCGGAATGACTGGGGAGGCCTACGAGCAGTACTTC.

This clone occurred a few times. The rearrangement joins TRBV11-1 to TRBJ1-1, with D possibly being TRBD1 (5 bases). The CDR3 has 15 amino acids. With 5 bases removed from V and 1 base from J, the gap between germline ends came to 14 bases. The germline gives CDR1 SGHAT, CDR2 FQDESV (reference sequence). The CDR3 coding sequence is TGTGCCAGCAGCCCCCGACAGCGATCGAACACTGAAGCTTTCTTT. Its translation: CASSPRQRSNTEAFF.

The V gene is TRBV15, the J gene TRBJ2-1; D is unresolved. This CDR3 is built from 17 residues. In germline, CDR1 is LNHNV, CDR2 YYDKDF (reference sequence). V lost 2 bases and J 0 bases, leaving 14 bases between the germline ends. DNA of the CDR3: TGTGCCACCAGCAGAATGAGTAAAGCCGACTCCTACAATGAGCAGTTCTTC. Translation gives CATSRMSKADSYNEQFF.

This clone occurred once. The gene calls are TRBV7-2 and TRBJ2-1, with TRBD2 matching 9 bases. CDR1 and CDR2 from the germline V gene are SGHTA and FQGNSA. Losses at the gene ends were 0 bases for V and 0 bases for J; bases not matched to a gene: 9. The CDR3 is 19 residues long. The CDR3 is CASSLASLAGRISYNEQFF. CDR3 bases: TGTGCCAGCAGCTTAGCTTCGCTAGCGGGAAGAATCTCCTACAATGAGCAGTTCTTC.

The rearrangement joins TRBV28 to TRBJ2-7; the match to TRBD1 covers 7 bases. The germline gives CDR1 MDHEN, CDR2 SYDVKM. The length of the CDR3 is 14 residues. Germline trimming cut 2 bases from V and 3 bases from J; bases unmatched to any gene: 4. In DNA form, the CDR3 reads TGTGCCAGCAGTTTAAGGGACAGAGACTACGAGCAGTACTTC. This translates into CASSLRDRDYEQYF.

J is TRBJ2-1 and V is TRBV7-2; D is unresolved. CDR1 is SGHTA and CDR2 is FQGNSA in the germline V gene. Trimming took 3 bases from V and 4 from J, leaving 7 bases between them. The CDR3 consists of 13 residues. Here the CDR3 reads CASSFGFYNEQFF. CDR3 in DNA: TGTGCCAGCAGCTTCGGTTTTTACAATGAGCAGTTCTTC. Together with reference TRBV7-2 and TRBJ2-1, the CDR3 gives the full variable domain: GAGVSQSPSNKVTEKGKDVELRCDPISGHTALYWYRQSLGQGLEFLIYFQGNSAPDKSGLPSDRFSAERTGGSVSTLTIQRTQQEDSAVYLCASSFGFYNEQFFGPGTRLTVL.

J is TRBJ1-2 and V is TRBV7-3, with TRBD1 matching 9 bases. Germline-derived CDR1 and CDR2 are SGHTA and FQGTGA. V was pared by 8 bases and J by 6 bases, with 10 bases of the junction left unmatched. The CDR3 length is 14 residues. Here the CDR3 reads CASPHRTGAHGYTF. The DNA for the CDR3 is TGTGCCAGCCCACATAGGACAGGGGCGCATGGCTACACCTTC.

The sample holds a few counts of this clone. V usage is TRBV6-6 and J usage is TRBJ1-3, with unresolved D. Germline loops: CDR1 MNHNY, CDR2 SVGAGI (reference sequence). V shed 7 bases and J shed 8 bases, with 12 bases lying between them. This CDR3 is built from 12 residues. The CDR3 spells CASNGWGDTIYF. The CDR3 DNA follows: TGTGCCAGCAACGGTTGGGGAGACACCATATATTTT.

J is TRBJ2-5 and V is TRBV7-2; D is unclear. Trimming cost V 2 bases and J 1 base, with 8 bases left between them. CDR3 length: 14 residues. The V gene's germline CDR1 is SGHTA and CDR2 FQGNSA. CDR3 amino acids: CASSLNGLQETQYF. CDR3 DNA sequence: TGTGCCAGCAGCTTAAACGGTCTCCAAGAGACCCAGTACTTC.

The V and J genes are TRBV27 and TRBJ1-5; weak D call: TRBD1 (5 bases). Germline values: CDR1 MNHEY, CDR2 SMNVEV (reference sequence). V gave up 7 bases and J gave up 0 bases, with 10 bases separating them. The CDR3 contains 14 residues. CDR3 DNA sequence: TGTGCCAGCAAGCAGGGATATAGCAATCAGCCCCAGCATTTT. Protein product: CASKQGYSNQPQHF.